This TCR beta chain was recorded in a study of T cells in women clearing cervical HPV infection. Study as a whole: Donors had HPV16-related CIN3 or worse; 2 had invasive cancer.

General observations from the study: Controls had more TRBV6-7 (0.16%) than cases (approximately 0.11%). Richness plus V gene abundances separated cases from controls with AUC about 0.8. Richness differences could reflect unmeasured T-cell content per sample.

This CDR3 has 17 residues. Germline CDR1 is LGHNA and CDR2 is YNFKEQ. Assay: immunoSEQ multiplex PCR; the TCRdb copy retains only in-frame clones and omits some. Here the sample table reports around 39,000 clones. Notes on this clone: Its antigen is unknown. One end of the junction varies from germline; a read error may be responsible. The read halts 3 residues ahead of the CDR3 end, with the missing end drawn from the germline J gene.

Sequences were obtained from blood buffy coat. V is TRBV4-2 and J is TRBJ2-3; TRBD2 matches 9 bases. The clonotype originates from a woman aged 18 to 75 with a cervical HPV16 infection that either progressed to CIN3+ or cleared (not recorded which). The DNA read from the CDR3 is TGCGCCAGCAGCCAAGATCAGACTAGCGGATACACAGATACG. This encodes CASSQDQTSGYTDT. The full CDR3 sequence reads CASSQDQTSGYTDTQYF.